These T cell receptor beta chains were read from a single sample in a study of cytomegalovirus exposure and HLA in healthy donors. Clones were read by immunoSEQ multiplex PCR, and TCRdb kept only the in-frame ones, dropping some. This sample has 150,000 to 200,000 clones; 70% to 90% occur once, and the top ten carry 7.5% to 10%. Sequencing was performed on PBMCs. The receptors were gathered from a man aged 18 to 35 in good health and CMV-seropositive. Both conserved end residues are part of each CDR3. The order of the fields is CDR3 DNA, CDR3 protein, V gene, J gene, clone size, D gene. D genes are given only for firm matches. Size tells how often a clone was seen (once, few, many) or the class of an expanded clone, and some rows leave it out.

DNA: TGTGCCAGTAGTATGGGCCGGGGACAGGGCCTTTGGGAGACCCAGTACTTC; CDR3: CASSMGRGQGLWETQYF; V: TRBV19; J: TRBJ2-5; size: NA; D: TRBD1
DNA: TGTGCCAGCAGCCAGCGTAACAGGGGGAACACTGAAGCTTTCTTT; CDR3: CASSQRNRGNTEAFF; V: TRBV14; J: TRBJ1-1; size: NA; D: TRBD1
DNA: TGTGCCAGCAGCTTGGCAGGGTTTTCCTACGAGCAGTACTTC; CDR3: CASSLAGFSYEQYF; V: TRBV5-6; J: TRBJ2-7; size: NA; D: NA
DNA: TGTGCCAGCAGTTTAACGACAGGGGCCGGAGGTGAAGCTTTCTTT; CDR3: CASSLTTGAGGEAFF; V: TRBV27; J: TRBJ1-1; size: NA; D: TRBD1
DNA: TGTGCCAGCAGCGGAGACAGGGGACCCTACGAGCAGTACTTC; CDR3: CASSGDRGPYEQYF; V: TRBV7-9; J: TRBJ2-7; size: once; D: TRBD1
DNA: TGTGCCAGCTCACCACGGGCAGCCACCGAAAAACTGTTTTTT; CDR3: CASSPRAATEKLFF; V: TRBV18; J: TRBJ1-4; size: NA; D: NA
DNA: TGTGCCAGTAGGAAGACTAGCGGGGGGGCGAACGAGCAGTACTTC; CDR3: CASRKTSGGANEQYF; V: TRBV19; J: TRBJ2-7; size: NA; D: TRBD2
DNA: TGTGCCAGCAGCTGGGGGACTAGCGGGGTTGGAGAGACCCAGTACTTC; CDR3: CASSWGTSGVGETQYF; V: TRBV5-4; J: TRBJ2-5; size: NA; D: TRBD2
DNA: TGTGCCAGCAGCCGATCAGGGGCCGAGCAGTACTTC; CDR3: CASSRSGAEQYF; V: TRBV6-6; J: TRBJ2-7; size: NA; D: NA
DNA: TGTGCCAGCAGTGGTGGCGGGGCCAACGTCCTGACTTTC; CDR3: CASSGGGANVLTF; V: TRBV6-5; J: TRBJ2-6; size: NA; D: NA
DNA: TGTGCCACCCAGTCCTCAGCGGGGGGGCCCGGTGAGCAGTTCTTC; CDR3: CATQSSAGGPGEQFF; V: TRBV7-6; J: TRBJ2-1; size: NA; D: TRBD2
DNA: TGCGCCAGCCGTCAGGGGGCCTTCAATCAGCCCCAGCATTTT; CDR3: CASRQGAFNQPQHF; V: TRBV10-2; J: TRBJ1-5; size: NA; D: TRBD1
DNA: TGTGCCAGCAGTGGAAGGAAGGACAGGTTAAATGAAAAACTGTTTTTT; CDR3: CASSGRKDRLNEKLFF; V: TRBV2; J: TRBJ1-4; size: NA; D: TRBD1
DNA: TGTGCCAGCAGTCGCGGGAGTAACACTGAAGCTTTCTTT; CDR3: CASSRGSNTEAFF; V: TRBV6-5; J: TRBJ1-1; size: once; D: NA
DNA: TGTGCCAGCAGCGTAGCGCCAGGGGTTGAACACAATGAGCAGTTCTTC; CDR3: CASSVAPGVEHNEQFF; V: TRBV9; J: TRBJ2-1; size: NA; D: NA
DNA: TGTGCCAGCAGCAAGGAGACAGCCGAGCAGTACTTC; CDR3: CASSKETAEQYF; V: TRBV21-1; J: TRBJ2-7; size: NA; D: NA
DNA: TGTGCCTGGGAAAGCGACTCTGGAAACACCATATATTTT; CDR3: CAWESDSGNTIYF; V: TRBV30; J: TRBJ1-3; size: NA; D: NA
DNA: TGTGCCAGCAGTGTGGACAGGGGTCGGAATGAGCAGTTCTTC; CDR3: CASSVDRGRNEQFF; V: TRBV2; J: TRBJ2-1; size: NA; D: TRBD1
DNA: TGTGCCAGCAGCCAGACAGGGGCCCCAGGGGAGCAGTACTTC; CDR3: CASSQTGAPGEQYF; V: TRBV14; J: TRBJ2-7; size: NA; D: TRBD1
DNA: TGTGCCAGCAGTACTAGACAGGGGGACGGGGAGCTGTTTTTT; CDR3: CASSTRQGDGELFF; V: TRBV27; J: TRBJ2-2; size: NA; D: TRBD1
DNA: TGTGCCAGCAGAGGGGGCTCCTATGGCTACACCTTC; CDR3: CASRGGSYGYTF; V: TRBV6-5; J: TRBJ1-2; size: NA; D: TRBD1
DNA: TGTGCCAGCAGCCCCACAGGGGATGCCTACAATGAGCAGTTCTTC; CDR3: CASSPTGDAYNEQFF; V: TRBV7-9; J: TRBJ2-1; size: NA; D: TRBD1
DNA: TGCGCCAGCAGCCAAGTCCAGGGGGATGGTGAAGCTTTCTTT; CDR3: CASSQVQGDGEAFF; V: TRBV4-1; J: TRBJ1-1; size: few; D: TRBD1
DNA: TGTGCCAGCAGCTTCTATCCGGGACAGGGCTACTACGAGCAGTACTTC; CDR3: CASSFYPGQGYYEQYF; V: TRBV7-2; J: TRBJ2-7; size: NA; D: TRBD1
DNA: TGTGCCAGTACCGGCGGGACAGACTTCTATGGCTACACCTTC; CDR3: CASTGGTDFYGYTF; V: TRBV19; J: TRBJ1-2; size: NA; D: TRBD1
DNA: TGCGCCAGCAGCCAAGAGGTTGGGGGCCACAGGGGGTTGGGCACTGAAGCTTTCTTT; CDR3: CASSQEVGGHRGLGTEAFF; V: TRBV4-3; J: TRBJ1-1; size: NA; D: TRBD1
DNA: TGTGCCAGTAGGAGCGTGGGGGGGCCGACAGATACGCAGTATTTT; CDR3: CASRSVGGPTDTQYF; V: TRBV19; J: TRBJ2-3; size: NA; D: NA
DNA: TGTGCCAGCAGCTTGTTGCAGGGGGTGAACACTGAAGCTTTCTTT; CDR3: CASSLLQGVNTEAFF; V: TRBV5-4; J: TRBJ1-1; size: NA; D: TRBD1
DNA: TGTGCCAGTAGTACTACAGGGTTGAACACTGAAGCTTTCTTT; CDR3: CASSTTGLNTEAFF; V: TRBV19; J: TRBJ1-1; size: NA; D: NA
DNA: TGTGCCAGCAGCTTAGGGCTAGCGGGGCTCACCGGGGAGCTGTTTTTT; CDR3: CASSLGLAGLTGELFF; V: TRBV7-8; J: TRBJ2-2; size: NA; D: TRBD2
DNA: TGTGCCAGCAGCTTAACGCGGGGGATAGCCAAAAACATTCAGTACTTC; CDR3: CASSLTRGIAKNIQYF; V: TRBV7-2; J: TRBJ2-4; size: NA; D: TRBD2
DNA: TGTGCCTGGAGTAAAAAGGGGGGGGTTTCCTACAATGAGCAGTTCTTC; CDR3: CAWSKKGGVSYNEQFF; V: TRBV30; J: TRBJ2-1; size: NA; D: NA
DNA: TGCGCCAGCAGCAGGACAGGGGGCCTCACCGGGGAGCTGTTTTTT; CDR3: CASSRTGGLTGELFF; V: TRBV5-1; J: TRBJ2-2; size: few; D: TRBD1
DNA: TGCGCCAGCAGTGTGGGAGGCTGGGGATCACCCCTCCACTTT; CDR3: CASSVGGWGSPLHF; V: TRBV10-1; J: TRBJ1-6; size: NA; D: NA